This paragraph reports one TCR beta chain. Its target is unknown. This entry belongs to a study of blood T cells in healthy people across ages. Study findings and constraints: Roughly linear declines in TCR beta diversity per million T cells occurred with age.

PCR was performed a second time for roughly 7 to 11 cycles using a sample-barcoded 5' primer and a J-beta primer mix. All samples yielded 3 million or more CDR3-containing paired-end reads. MiXCR, applied by TCRdb to the 5' RACE reads, yields one record per CDR3 protein. Here the sample spans about 580,000 distinct CDR3 sequences, less than 60% being singletons. The V and J ends lost 6 bases and 1 base respectively, with 9 bases between them. Germline-derived CDR1 and CDR2 are DFQATT and SNEGSKA (reference sequence). CDR3 length: 12 residues. The sequenced sample consisted of blood. The origin of this receptor is a man aged 80 or over in good health. The chain combines TRBV20-1 with TRBJ1-1; TRBD1 is a possible D gene (5 bases). The CDR3 sequence: CSAPQGNTEAFF. The CDR3 DNA is TGCAGTGCCCCCCAGGGGAACACTGAAGCTTTCTTT.